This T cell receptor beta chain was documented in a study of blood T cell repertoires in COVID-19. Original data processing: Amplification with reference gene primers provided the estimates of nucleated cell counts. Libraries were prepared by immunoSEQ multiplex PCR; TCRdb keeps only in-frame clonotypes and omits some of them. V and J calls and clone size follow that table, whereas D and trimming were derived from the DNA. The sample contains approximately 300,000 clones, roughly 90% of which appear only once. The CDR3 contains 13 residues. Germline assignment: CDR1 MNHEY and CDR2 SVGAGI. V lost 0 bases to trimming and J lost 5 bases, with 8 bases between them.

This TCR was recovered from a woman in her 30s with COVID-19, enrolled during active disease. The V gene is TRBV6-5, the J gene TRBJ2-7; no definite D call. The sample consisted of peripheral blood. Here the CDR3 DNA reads TGTGCCAGCAGTTACTCGTCCACAAACGAGCAGTACTTC. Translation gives CASSYSSTNEQYF.